The source of this T cell receptor beta chain is a study of blood T cell repertoires in COVID-19. Across the whole study: Sources were T cells, B-cell-depleted T cells, or PBMCs; the material itself was cDNA or gDNA.

The CDR3 runs 15 residues. The junction had 9 bases not matched to a gene; V was cut back by 4 bases and J by 3 bases. The germline gives CDR1 MRHNA, CDR2 SNTAGT. Sequenced by immunoSEQ multiplex PCR; TCRdb stores in-frame clones only, minus some. The sample shows about 62,000 clones, roughly 88% of them seen only once. Sequences were obtained from peripheral blood. The chain has TRBV6-4 and TRBJ2-7, with 7 bases aligning to TRBD2. The TCR sequence derives from a woman of 80 years or more with acute or convalescent COVID-19. The CDR3 region has the DNA TGTGCCAGCAGTGTAGCGGCTGGGAGGGGCTACGAGCAGTACTTC. This codes for CASSVAAGRGYEQYF.